Sequencing of this T cell receptor (beta chain) was carried out in a study of Graves' ophthalmopathy and Graves' hyperthyroidism. Amplification of TCR beta CDR3 regions used RNA transcripts. Amplification began with first-round RT-PCR using HTBI primers, then second-round multiplex PCR was performed. TCRdb re-called the multiplex PCR reads with MiXCR, one entry per CDR3 protein. The sample has 240,000 or so distinct CDR3 sequences, around 50% seen once. In this cohort, patients with other autoimmune diseases, uncontrolled infections, pregnancy or lactation were excluded. The CDR3 totals 12 residues. The J segment lost 11 bases and the V segment lost 4 bases, leaving 7 bases of the junction unmatched.

This clonotype originated in an adult man with Graves' ophthalmopathy. Sequencing was done on a sample of peripheral blood. The chain couples TRBV12-3 or TRBV12-4 to TRBJ2-7, with 8 bases fitting TRBD1. The CDR3 protein is CASSSSDREEYF. The CDR3 nucleotides are TGTGCCAGCAGTTCATCGGACAGGGAGGAGTACTTC.